The 2 T cell receptor beta chains in this list originate from one sample, sequenced in a study of T-cell reconstitution after alpha-beta-depleted transplantation in children. The library targeted TCRbeta and was prepared with unique molecular identifiers. TCRdb reanalysed the PCR reads using MiXCR and keeps one entry per CDR3 protein. The repertoire holds 540,000 or so distinct CDR3 sequences, with under 25% as singletons. The sample was PBMCs, mostly from graft donor cells, taken 360 days after TCRalphabeta/CD19-depleted stem cell transplant. The receptor source for this set is a boy in the first two years of life who had a stem cell transplant for acute myeloid leukemia, so the T cells may come from the graft donor.

This clonotype has just a few counts. The V gene is TRBV28, the J gene TRBJ2-7; weak D call: TRBD1 (6 bases). The length of the CDR3 is 17 residues. V lost 2 bases and J 4 bases, leaving 21 bases between the germline ends. The germline CDR1 and CDR2 sequences are MDHEN and SYDVKM. The CDR3 protein is CASSLGARGTKTYEQYV. For the CDR3, the DNA is TGTGCCAGCAGTTTAGGGGCGAGGGGGACGAAGACATACGAGCAGTACGTC.

In this sample, this clonotype turned up a few times. The V and J genes are TRBV20-1 and TRBJ1-2, with a weak D call TRBD1 (5 bases). The CDR3 is made up of 15 amino acids. Trimming removed 3 bases at V and 0 bases at J, with 14 bases between. Per the germline V gene, CDR1 is DFQATT and CDR2 is SNEGSKA (reference sequence). CDR3 sequence reads: CSASQIGDPNYGYTF. CDR3 DNA: TGCAGTGCTAGCCAGATCGGGGACCCTAACTATGGCTACACCTTC.